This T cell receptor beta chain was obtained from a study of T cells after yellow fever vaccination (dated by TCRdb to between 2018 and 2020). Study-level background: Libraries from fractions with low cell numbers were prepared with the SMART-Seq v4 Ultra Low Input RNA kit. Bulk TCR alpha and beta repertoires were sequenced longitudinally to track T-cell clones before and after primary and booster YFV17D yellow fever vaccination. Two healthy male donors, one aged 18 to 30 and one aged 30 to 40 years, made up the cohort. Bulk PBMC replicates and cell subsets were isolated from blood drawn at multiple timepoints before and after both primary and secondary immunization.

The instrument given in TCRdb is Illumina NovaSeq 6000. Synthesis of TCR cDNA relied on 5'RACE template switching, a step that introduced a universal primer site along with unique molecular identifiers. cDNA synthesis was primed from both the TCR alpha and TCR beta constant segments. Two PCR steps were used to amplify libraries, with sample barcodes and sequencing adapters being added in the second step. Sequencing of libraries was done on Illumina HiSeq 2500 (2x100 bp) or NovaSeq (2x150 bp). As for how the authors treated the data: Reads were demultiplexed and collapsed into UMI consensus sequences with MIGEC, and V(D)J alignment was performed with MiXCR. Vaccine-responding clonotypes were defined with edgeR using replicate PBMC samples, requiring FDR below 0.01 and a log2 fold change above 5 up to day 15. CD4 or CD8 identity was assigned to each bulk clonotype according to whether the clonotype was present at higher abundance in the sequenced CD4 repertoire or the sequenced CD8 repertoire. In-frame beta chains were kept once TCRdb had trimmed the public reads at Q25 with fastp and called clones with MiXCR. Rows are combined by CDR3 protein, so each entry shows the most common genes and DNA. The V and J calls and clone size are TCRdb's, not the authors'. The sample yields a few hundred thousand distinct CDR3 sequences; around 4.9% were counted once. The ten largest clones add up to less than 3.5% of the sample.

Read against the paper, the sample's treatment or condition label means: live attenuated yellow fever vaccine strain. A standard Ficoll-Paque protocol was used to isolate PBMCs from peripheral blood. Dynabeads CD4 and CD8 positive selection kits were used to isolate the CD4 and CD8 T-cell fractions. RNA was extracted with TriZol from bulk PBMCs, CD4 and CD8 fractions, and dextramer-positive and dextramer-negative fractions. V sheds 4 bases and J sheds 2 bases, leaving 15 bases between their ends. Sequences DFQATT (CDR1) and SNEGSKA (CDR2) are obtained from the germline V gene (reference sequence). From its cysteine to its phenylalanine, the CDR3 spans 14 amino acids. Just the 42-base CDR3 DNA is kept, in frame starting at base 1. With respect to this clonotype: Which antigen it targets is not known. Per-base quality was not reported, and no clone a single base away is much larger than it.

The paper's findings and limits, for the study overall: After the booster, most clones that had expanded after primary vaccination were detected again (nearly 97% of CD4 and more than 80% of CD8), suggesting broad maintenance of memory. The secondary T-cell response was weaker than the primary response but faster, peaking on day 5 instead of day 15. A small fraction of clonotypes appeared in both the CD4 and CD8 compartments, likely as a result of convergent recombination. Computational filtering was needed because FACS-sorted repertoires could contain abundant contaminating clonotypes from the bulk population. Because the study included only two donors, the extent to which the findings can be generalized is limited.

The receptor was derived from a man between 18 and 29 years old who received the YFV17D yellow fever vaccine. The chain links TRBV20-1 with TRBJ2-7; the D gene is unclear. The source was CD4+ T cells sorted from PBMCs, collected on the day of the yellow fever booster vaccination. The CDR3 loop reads CSAKGNRVTYEQYF. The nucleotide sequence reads TGCAGTGCTAAAGGGAATCGAGTAACCTACGAGCAGTACTTC.